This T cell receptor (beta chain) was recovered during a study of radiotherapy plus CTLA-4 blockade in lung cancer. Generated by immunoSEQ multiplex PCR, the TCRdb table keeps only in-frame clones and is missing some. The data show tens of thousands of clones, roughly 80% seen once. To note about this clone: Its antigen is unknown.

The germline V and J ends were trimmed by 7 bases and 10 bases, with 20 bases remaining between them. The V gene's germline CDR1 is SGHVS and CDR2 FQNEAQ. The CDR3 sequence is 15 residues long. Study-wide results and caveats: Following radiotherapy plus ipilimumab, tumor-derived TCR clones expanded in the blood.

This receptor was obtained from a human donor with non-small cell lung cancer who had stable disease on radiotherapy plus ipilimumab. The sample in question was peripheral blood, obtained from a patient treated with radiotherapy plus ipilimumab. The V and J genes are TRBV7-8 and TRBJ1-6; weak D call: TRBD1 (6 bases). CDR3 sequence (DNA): TGTGCCAGCACCCGCCGGACTGGGGGCGAATCACCCCTCCACTTT. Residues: CASTRRTGGESPLHF.